This T cell receptor beta chain originates from a study of cytomegalovirus exposure and HLA in healthy donors. The V and J ends lost 4 bases and 3 bases, in that order; junction bases with no gene match: 4. This CDR3 contains 14 residues. Germline values: CDR1 SGHRS, CDR2 YFSETQ. With 60 Vbeta and 13 Jbeta primers, the PCR was carried out. Clones were sequenced by immunoSEQ multiplex PCR, and TCRdb holds only the in-frame ones, with some missing. The table includes 200,000 or so clones, 82% detected once. This clonotype originated in a boy aged 2 to 9 in good health and CMV-seronegative. The V gene is TRBV5-1, the J gene TRBJ2-5, with TRBD1 identical over 9 bases. Material: PBMCs. The CDR3 is CASSIGTGKETQYF. CDR3 DNA: TGCGCCAGCAGCATCGGGACAGGGAAAGAGACCCAGTACTTC.